This T cell receptor (beta chain) derives from a study of shared T cell receptors in the human thymus (dated by TCRdb to the early 2020s). Concerning the study at large: The study examined how self-reactive, shared T-cell receptor alpha chains are generated in the human thymus.

Receptors were amplified or captured by the immunoSEQ multiplex PCR assay. TCRdb mirrors the immuneACCESS table, restricted to in-frame sequences. Some clones are absent from its copies; in checked studies, under half trace to an unresolved V gene, and the reason for the others is unknown. The sample contains around 730,000 clones, approximately 85% of them found a single time. The ten most abundant clones make up 0.008% to 0.011% of the sample. As concerns this clone: Its antigen target is currently unknown. No quality values exist for individual bases; no much larger clone is one base distant.

Via the germline V gene (reference sequence), CDR1 is SEHNR and CDR2 FQNEAQ. A distance of 23 bases separates the germline ends of V and J, which lose 1 base and 2 bases respectively. The CDR3 measures 19 amino acids from cysteine to phenylalanine. Only the CDR3 DNA is retained, 57 bases long and in frame from the first base. Separately, the same data were catalogued under a study of human thymus T cells. The other study reports the following: Immunologically healthy infants undergoing open corrective cardiac surgery for congenital heart defects in Finland were used as donors. Thymus tissue was obtained as surgical resects removed during corrective cardiac surgery. Biased V and J gene segment usage appeared to be present in both thymic and peripheral blood repertoires. Highly overlapping thymic TCR repertoires among unrelated individuals were reported in the related research. TCR alpha and beta repertoires from roughly eight infant thymus samples and a few related peripheral blood samples were characterized in the study. The infant donors were about 6 to 250 days old, and the cohort included roughly six males and a couple of females. After being mechanically released from the tissue, thymocytes were kept at -70 degrees C in pellets of roughly 9.5-31 million cells. A QIAsymphony instrument was used to extract genomic DNA from the frozen cell pellets. TCRB and TCRAD loci were amplified from a standardized quantity of quality-controlled genomic DNA using the immunoSEQ multiplex PCR assay. The amplicons spanned the V(D)J region and were long enough to cover the CDR3 and allow V and J genes to be identified. The amplicons were sequenced on an Illumina platform via the commercial immunoSEQ service. Corrections for primer bias and sequencing errors followed previously described methods, while TCRAD and TCRB definitions were based on the IMGT database. Analysis of the repertoires was done with immunoSEQ Analyzer 3.0 and VDJTools and included basic statistics, V/J segment usage, diversity estimates, rarefaction and pairwise overlap. Chao1, ChaoE, Efron-Thisted, Shannon and inverse Simpson indices were used to estimate diversity, which was also estimated on datasets down-sampled to the smallest sample. For repertoire overlap, CDR3 nucleotide sequence, V gene and J gene had to match strictly, and clustering was done by Jaccard-based multidimensional scaling. Thymus samples yielded on average approximately 800,000 unique TCRB clonotypes, compared with around 91,000 from blood samples.

The chain employs TRBV7-9 and TRBJ2-5; TRBD2 might be the D gene, on 6 matching bases. What was sequenced was thymocytes. The clonotype comes from a girl less than two years old with a congenital heart defect. Donor details come from another sample of the same person, matched by shared clones. The bases read TGTGCCAGCAGCTTAGTAGGAGATACTAGCTGTGGGGGACAAGAGACCCAGTACTTC. This encodes CASSLVGDTSCGGQETQYF.